This is a list of T cell receptor beta chains from one sample in a study of cytomegalovirus exposure and HLA in healthy donors. Some clones are missing from TCRdb's copy, which holds only in-frame ones; the method was immunoSEQ multiplex PCR. The sample consists of fewer than 250,000 clones, almost 80% of them appearing once. The sequenced sample consisted of PBMCs. The receptors originated from a male donor in good health and CMV-seronegative. Both conserved end residues are part of each CDR3. Each record gives: clone size, CDR3 length, D gene, V gene, J gene, CDR3 DNA, CDR3 protein. The D gene is left open where the match is weak. Not all rows give a size; the values are once, few, many and, for expanded clones, a class.

>-|12|-|TRBV30|TRBJ2-7
TGTGCCTGGACCCCAGGGTCCTACGAGCAGTACTTC
CAWTPGSYEQYF
>-|15|TRBD1|TRBV25-1|TRBJ2-7
TGTGCCAGCAGTGCCCCGGGACAGGGCTCCTACGAGCAGTACTTC
CASSAPGQGSYEQYF
>-|15|TRBD1|TRBV7-9|TRBJ2-7
TGTGCCAGCAGCTCCCAGGACAGGGACCCCTACGAGCAGTACTTC
CASSSQDRDPYEQYF
>once|14|-|TRBV30|TRBJ1-4
TGTGCCTGGAGTGTAGCTGCAACTAATGAAAAACTGTTTTTT
CAWSVAATNEKLFF
>-|13|-|TRBV19|TRBJ1-1
TGTGCCAGTAGGCCAGGGGTAGTCACTGAAGCTTTCTTT
CASRPGVVTEAFF
>-|15|-|TRBV7-8|TRBJ2-2
TGTGCCAGCAGCTTGCTACAGGGCGGTGGCGGGGAGCTGTTTTTT
CASSLLQGGGGELFF
>-|15|-|TRBV6-5|TRBJ2-3
TGTGCCAGCAGTCCGGGGTGGGGAGGCACAGATACGCAGTATTTT
CASSPGWGGTDTQYF
>-|14|TRBD1|TRBV4-1|TRBJ2-7
TGCGCCAGCAGCCACAACAGGGGAGAGAGAGAGCAGTACTTC
CASSHNRGEREQYF
>-|15|-|TRBV27|TRBJ1-1
TGTGCCAGCAGTTTACAGGTTGGGAGCGGGACTGAAGCTTTCTTT
CASSLQVGSGTEAFF
>-|14|-|TRBV5-1|TRBJ1-6
TGCGCCAGCAGGAGTGCCGGGGATAATTCACCCCTCCACTTT
CASRSAGDNSPLHF
>-|12|-|TRBV12-5|TRBJ2-1
TGTGCTAGTGGTTTGTTTGGCGGGGAGCAGTTCTTC
CASGLFGGEQFF
>-|12|TRBD1|TRBV7-6|TRBJ2-5
TGTGCCAGCAGACCACAGGGGGAGACCCAGTACTTC
CASRPQGETQYF
>-|19|TRBD1|TRBV10-1|TRBJ1-5
TGCGCCAGCAGCCCAGCGACAGGGGGCGCCGGTCAATGCAATCAGCCCCAGCATTTT
CASSPATGGAGQCNQPQHF
>-|12|-|TRBV7-9|TRBJ1-6
TGTGCCAGCAGCCTCGAGGATTCACCCCTCCACTTT
CASSLEDSPLHF
>-|15|TRBD1|TRBV19|TRBJ2-2
TGTGCCAGTGTAGCCGACAGGGAAGTTACCGGGGAGCTGTTTTTT
CASVADREVTGELFF
>once|14|-|TRBV29-1|TRBJ2-3
TGCAGCGCGGAGCGGATGGGAAGGGCGGATACGCAGTATTTT
CSAERMGRADTQYF
>once|16|-|TRBV5-1|TRBJ2-1
TGCGCCAGCAGCTTAGGCGGGGTACGACTCTACAATGAGCAGTTCTTC
CASSLGGVRLYNEQFF
>-|15|-|TRBV6-4|TRBJ2-7
TGTGCCAGCAGTGTATACCAGGGGCTCTCCTACGAGCAGTACTTC
CASSVYQGLSYEQYF
>-|15|TRBD1|TRBV5-8|TRBJ2-1
TGTGCCAGCAGCTTGGACGGGACAGAAGGCGATGAGCAGTTCTTC
CASSLDGTEGDEQFF
>-|12|TRBD1|TRBV10-3|TRBJ2-7
TGTGCCATCGGACAGGTGAGAAACGAGCAGTACTTC
CAIGQVRNEQYF
>-|18|-|TRBV6-1|TRBJ1-5
TGTGCCAGCAGTGCTGGGGGCGAGTACAGTGTGAACAATCAGCCCCAGCATTTT
CASSAGGEYSVNNQPQHF
>-|17|TRBD1|TRBV11-3|TRBJ1-1
TGTGCCAGCAGCTTAGTCCGAGACAGGGACATGGACACTGAAGCTTTCTTT
CASSLVRDRDMDTEAFF
>-|13|TRBD1|TRBV5-1|TRBJ2-5
TGCGCCAGCGGATGGGACAGTAAAGAGACCCAGTACTTC
CASGWDSKETQYF
>-|13|-|TRBV25-1|TRBJ1-2
TGTGCCAGCACCAAAACGACAGCCTATGGCTACACCTTC
CASTKTTAYGYTF
>-|15|-|TRBV7-8|TRBJ2-2
TGTGCCAGCAGCTTACCCAGGGTAGGGACCGGGGAGCTGTTTTTT
CASSLPRVGTGELFF
>-|16|-|TRBV19|TRBJ2-6
TGTGCCAGTAGTCTCAGACAGAGCTCTGGGGCCAACGTCCTGACTTTC
CASSLRQSSGANVLTF